The 5 T cell receptor beta chains reported below all come from one sample, sequenced in a study of cytomegalovirus exposure and HLA in healthy donors. The PCR made use of 60 Vbeta and 13 Jbeta primers. Using immunoSEQ multiplex PCR, the repertoire was profiled, and TCRdb retains in-frame clones only, with some absent. This table holds some 160,000 clones, less than 10% found once. Input material: PBMCs. The source is a male donor in good health and CMV-seronegative.

V is TRBV6-5 and J is TRBJ2-5; TRBD1 aligns across 10 bases. The J segment lost 4 bases and the V segment lost 7 bases, leaving 6 bases of the junction unmatched. The CDR3 runs to 14 residues. Per the germline V gene, CDR1 is MNHEY and CDR2 is SVGAGI. The CDR3 protein is CASTLDRGTETQYF. Written as DNA, the CDR3 is TGTGCCAGCACCTTGGACAGGGGGACAGAGACCCAGTACTTC.

This clone was seen only a few times. The chain carries TRBV18 and TRBJ1-1, with D possibly being TRBD1 (6 bases). The V gene lost 6 bases and the J gene lost 5 bases, with 22 bases spanning the gap. Germline V gene lookup returns CDR1 KGHSH and CDR2 LQKENI. The CDR3 length is 16 residues. The CDR3 coding sequence is TGTGCCAGCTCGGAGACAGGACCCTGGGGAGAGACTGAAGCTTTCTTT. It is translated as CASSETGPWGETEAFF. Variable domain in full (rest from reference TRBV18 and TRBJ1-1): NAGVMQNPRHLVRRRGQEARLRCSPMKGHSHVYWYRQLPEEGLKFMVYLQKENIIDESGMPKERFSAEFPKEGPSILRIQQVVRGDSAAYFCASSETGPWGETEAFFGQGTRLTVV.

The V and J genes are TRBV7-9 and TRBJ2-1; TRBD1 might be the D (6 bases). The V gene lost 0 bases and the J gene lost 9 bases, with 9 bases spanning the gap. The CDR3 is 13 amino acids. Germline V gives CDR1 SEHNR, CDR2 FQNEAQ (reference sequence). Here the CDR3 DNA reads TGTGCCAGCAGCTTAGCGCAGGGGATTGAGCAGTTCTTC. It codes for CASSLAQGIEQFF.

This clone was detected a few times. The gene calls are TRBV2 and TRBJ1-2; D not resolved. The CDR3 has 15 residues. V was clipped by 7 bases and J by 0 bases, with 15 bases between them. Germline V gives CDR1 SNHLY, CDR2 FYNNEI. Here the CDR3 DNA reads TGTGCCAGCATGGGTAGCCAGCATGCTAACTATGGCTACACCTTC. Translation gives CASMGSQHANYGYTF.

This chain joins TRBV29-1 and TRBJ2-1; no definite D call. The CDR3 contains 14 residues. Trimming stripped 7 bases from V and 0 bases from J, with 13 bases between. The germline CDR1 and CDR2 sequences are SQVTM and ANQGSEA. This chain's CDR3 is CSAIADFSYNEQFF. In nucleotides, the CDR3 is TGCAGCGCAATAGCAGATTTCTCCTACAATGAGCAGTTCTTC.